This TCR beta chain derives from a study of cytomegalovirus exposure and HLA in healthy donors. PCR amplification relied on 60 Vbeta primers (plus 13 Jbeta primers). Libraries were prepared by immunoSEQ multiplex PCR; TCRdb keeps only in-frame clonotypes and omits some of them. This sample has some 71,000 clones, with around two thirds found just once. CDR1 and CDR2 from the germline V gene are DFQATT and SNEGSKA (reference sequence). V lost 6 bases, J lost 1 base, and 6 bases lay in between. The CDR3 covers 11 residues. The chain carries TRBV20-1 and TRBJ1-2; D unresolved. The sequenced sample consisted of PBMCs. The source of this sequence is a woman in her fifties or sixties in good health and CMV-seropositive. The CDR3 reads CSARFNYGYTF. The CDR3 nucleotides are TGCAGTGCGCGCTTTAACTATGGCTACACCTTC.